A single T cell receptor beta chain is shown here with its context. The target antigen is unknown. These data come from a study of graft-versus-host responses after intestinal transplantation. Study-wide results and limits: Allografts of patients with graft-donor T cell macrochimerism showed high graft-versus-host to host-versus-graft clone ratios.

Sequenced by immunoSEQ multiplex PCR; TCRdb stores in-frame clones only, minus some. Of 95,000 to 110,000 clones in the sample, under 95% were seen once. Unmatched junction bases numbered 12, after V lost 4 bases and J lost 6 bases. The CDR3 runs 16 residues. CDR1 is SGHDN and CDR2 is FVKESK in the germline V gene. V usage is TRBV14 and J usage is TRBJ2-1; 7 nucleotides match TRBD1. The input for sequencing was unstimulated CD8+ T cells sorted from spleen or lymph node cells, taken before intestinal transplant. The receptor was derived from a human donor who received an intestinal transplant. The CDR3: CASSPYRDSYTNEQFF. As DNA, the CDR3 is TGTGCCAGCAGCCCTTACAGGGACAGTTACACCAATGAGCAGTTCTTC.